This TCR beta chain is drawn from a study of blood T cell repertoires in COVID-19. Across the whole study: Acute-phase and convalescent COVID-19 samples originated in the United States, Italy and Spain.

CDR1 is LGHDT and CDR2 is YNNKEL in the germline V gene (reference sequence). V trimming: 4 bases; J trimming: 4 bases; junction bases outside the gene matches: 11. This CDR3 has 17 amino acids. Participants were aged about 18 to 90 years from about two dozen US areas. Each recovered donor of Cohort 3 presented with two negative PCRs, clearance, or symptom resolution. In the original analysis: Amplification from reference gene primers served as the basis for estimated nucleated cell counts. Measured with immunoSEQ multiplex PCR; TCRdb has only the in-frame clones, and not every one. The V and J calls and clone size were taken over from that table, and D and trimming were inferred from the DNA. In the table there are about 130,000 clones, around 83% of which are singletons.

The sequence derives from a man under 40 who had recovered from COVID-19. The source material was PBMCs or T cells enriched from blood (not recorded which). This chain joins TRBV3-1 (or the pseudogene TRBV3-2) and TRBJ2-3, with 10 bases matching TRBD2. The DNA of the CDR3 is TGTGCCAGCAGCCGCCGGAGCGGGGGGGCGGGCGCAGATACGCAGTATTTT. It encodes CASSRRSGGAGADTQYF.